Listed here are 10 T cell receptor beta chains from one sample, sequenced in a study of blood T cells in healthy people across ages. It was with a sample-barcoded 5' primer and a J-beta primer mix that a second PCR of about 7 to 12 cycles was run. TCRdb called the 5' RACE reads again in MiXCR, with one record for every CDR3 protein. This sample carries 760,000 or so distinct CDR3 sequences, roughly 25% of them seen once, and the ten largest clones take roughly a tenth. These same records also appear under a second study, on T cells of mothers and their children.

Material: blood. Receptors were obtained from a boy between 5 and 17 years old in good health.

The table lists this clonotype with a few counts. This chain connects TRBV27 to TRBJ2-1; either TRBD1 or TRBD2 may fit D (7 bases each). V shed 2 bases and J shed 4 bases, with 12 bases lying between them. The CDR3 is made up of 15 amino acids. Germline V gives CDR1 MNHEY, CDR2 SMNVEV (reference sequence). This CDR3 is CASSLRQGGYNEQFF. The CDR3 DNA is TGTGCCAGCAGTTTAAGACAGGGAGGGTACAATGAGCAGTTCTTC.

This clonotype appeared a few times. The chain employs TRBV7-9 and TRBJ2-4, with 7 bases lining up with TRBD1. This CDR3 is built from 12 residues. Germline V gives CDR1 SEHNR, CDR2 FQNEAQ (reference sequence). After removal of 1 base from V and 16 bases from J, the junction contained 7 bases not matched to a gene. The CDR3 sequence: CASSLGQGEIYF. The CDR3 nucleotides are TGTGCCAGCAGCTTAGGACAGGGAGAGATTTACTTC. Filled out from reference TRBV7-9 and TRBJ2-4, the complete variable domain reads DTGVSQNPRHKITKRGQNVTFRCDPISEHNRLYWYRQTLGQGPEFLTYFQNEAQLEKSRLLSDRFSAERPKGSFSTLEIQRTEQGDSAMYLCASSLGQGEIYFGAGTRLSVL.

J is TRBJ2-7 and V is TRBV9; D is ambiguous. Germline V gene sequence: CDR1 SGDLS, CDR2 YYNGEE. Between the trimmed V and J ends, which lost 0 bases and 2 bases, there was a span of 9 bases. This CDR3 spans 14 amino acids. As DNA, the CDR3 is TGTGCCAGCAGCGTAGACCAGATCCCCTACGAGCAGTACTTC. It translates to CASSVDQIPYEQYF.

Here the CDR3 DNA reads TGTGCCAGCAGTGACGGATGGCCAGGGGGAGGAGAGACCCAGTACTTC. Its translation: CASSDGWPGGGETQYF. The gene calls are TRBV25-1 and TRBJ2-5; D perhaps matches TRBD1 (7 bases). Between the trimmed V and J ends, which lost 3 bases and 4 bases, there was a span of 18 bases. The length of the CDR3 is 16 residues. Germline CDR1 and CDR2: MGHDK and SYGVNS.

The V gene is TRBV6-1, the J gene TRBJ2-7; weak D call: TRBD1 (7 bases). Germline CDR1 and CDR2: MNHNS and SASEGT. Trimming took off 6 bases at V and 1 base at J, with 16 bases between the two ends. The CDR3 consists of 15 residues. The CDR3 DNA follows: TGTGCCAGCAGGGAACAGCCAGGGGGGTCCTACGAGCAGTACTTC. Translated, it gives CASREQPGGSYEQYF.

The CDR3 DNA reads as TGTGCCAGCAGCTTAGAGGTGTTTGGTGCCCCCCGGGGTGAGCAGTTCTTC. It yields the protein CASSLEVFGAPRGEQFF. V and J are TRBV11-2 and TRBJ2-5; a weak D match, TRBD2 (5 bases). The end of the DNA aligns better with TRBJ2-1, so the J call may be wrong. Germline CDR1 SGHAT, CDR2 FQNNGV. The CDR3 is 17 amino acids.

In its sample, this clonotype was seen a few times. The V gene is TRBV6-5, the J gene TRBJ2-3; TRBD2 agrees at 12 bases. The CDR3 runs to 17 residues. V gave up 5 bases and J gave up 0 bases; unmatched junction bases: 6. Germline assignment: CDR1 MNHEY and CDR2 SVGAGI. CDR3: CASSPLGTSGSTDTQYF. As DNA, the CDR3 is TGTGCCAGCAGTCCACTCGGGACTAGCGGGAGCACAGATACGCAGTATTTT.

This clonotype was counted a few times. The chain joins TRBV5-1 to TRBJ1-4; TRBD1 matches 9 bases. The CDR3 is 15 residues long. J gave up 5 bases and V 5 bases, and 7 bases lay outside the gene matches. CDR1 is SGHRS and CDR2 is YFSETQ in the germline V gene. The CDR3 nucleotides are TGCGCCAGCAGTCATGACGGACAGGGGAATGAAAAACTGTTTTTT. This translates into CASSHDGQGNEKLFF.

V is TRBV20-1 and J is TRBJ2-7; tentative D call: TRBD2 (6 bases). Germline V gene data show CDR1 as DFQATT and CDR2 as SNEGSKA (reference sequence). V was clipped by 0 bases and J by 2 bases, with 8 bases between them. CDR3 size: 13 residues. The chain's CDR3 is CSAREGGTYEQYF. In DNA, the CDR3 is TGCAGTGCTAGAGAGGGGGGTACCTACGAGCAGTACTTC.

V and J are TRBV7-2 and TRBJ2-3; D is unresolved. V gave up 8 bases and J gave up 4 bases, with 10 bases separating them. The CDR3 sequence is 12 residues long. CDR1 and CDR2 (germline): SGHTA, FQGNSA. CDR3: CASENPPDTQYF. The CDR3, as DNA: TGTGCCAGCGAGAACCCCCCAGATACGCAGTATTTT.